This paragraph covers one TCR beta chain sequence. What it binds is not known. RNA amounts of roughly 0.5 to 1 ug underwent reverse transcription with random hexamers. Across 54 Vbeta and 13 Jbeta, immunoSEQ multiplex PCR amplified TCR beta CDR3. MiXCR, applied by TCRdb to the immunoSEQ multiplex PCR reads, yields one record per CDR3 protein. The table lists more than 100,000 distinct CDR3 sequences, 80% of them singletons, with roughly 0.5% in the top ten. FACS was used to enrich TEMRA cells, whereas the CD8+ and CD4+ T cells were obtained by negative isolation. This specimen belongs to a study of CD8 T cells in Susac syndrome. Overall study results and limits: TCR sequencing and HLA analysis covered a relatively small number of individuals.

The receptor was isolated from a human donor with multiple sclerosis. Material for sequencing was CD8+ T cells from PBMCs.

As DNA, the CDR3 is TGTGCCAGCAGCCCCGGACTAGGGGAGACCCAGTACTTC. Translation: CASSPGLGETQYF. V gene TRBV12-3 or TRBV12-4 combines with J gene TRBJ2-5, with 7 nucleotides matching TRBD2. The trim removed 6 bases at V and 5 bases at J, leaving 6 bases unmatched. CDR3 length equals 13 residues.